Presented here are 29 T cell receptor beta chains from one specimen sequenced in a study of breast tumors, draining lymph nodes, adjacent tissues. TCRdb reprocessed the multiplex PCR reads via MiXCR and lists one record per CDR3 protein. The table includes approximately 100,000 distinct CDR3 sequences, roughly 20% detected once. Breast cancer patients provided tissue from their axillary draining lymph nodes. Sample: axillary lymph node tissue. These receptors were obtained from a female donor with breast cancer. Some clones in this sample may be carry-over from other donors' samples.

This clonotype has only a few counts. This may stem from a read error, because a much larger clone lies one nucleotide away. J is TRBJ1-5 and V is TRBV4-1; tentative D call: TRBD1 (5 bases). With 1 base removed from V and 2 bases from J, the gap between germline ends came to 12 bases. The germline CDR1 and CDR2 sequences are MGHRA and YSYEKL. The CDR3 is 16 amino acids. This CDR3 is CASSQVWRGGNQPQHF. The CDR3 coding sequence is TGCGCCAGCAGCCAAGTATGGCGGGGGGGCAATCAGCCCCAGCATTTT.

Note on this clonotype: It is likely a read error, because the conserved phenylalanine at the end of the CDR3 is missing. The rearrangement uses TRBV3-1 and TRBJ2-7; D is uncertain. This CDR3 has 16 amino acids. CDR1 LGHDT and CDR2 YNNKEL come from the germline V gene (reference sequence). Trimming removed 0 bases from V and 1 base from J, with 13 bases in between. The CDR3 coding sequence is TGTGCCAGCAGCCAAGAACATCCCAGTACGTCCTACGAGCAGTACTAC. This encodes CASSQEHPSTSYEQYY.

The chain employs TRBV7-9 and TRBJ1-1; 10 bases are shared with TRBD1. The CDR3 is 13 amino acids. Losses at the gene ends were 1 base for V and 10 bases for J; bases not matched to a gene: 3. Germline CDR1 reads SEHNR; CDR2 reads FQNEAQ (reference sequence). The CDR3, as DNA: TGTGCCAGCAGCTTAGGGGGGGACAGGGGAGCTTTCTTT. This encodes CASSLGGDRGAFF. The variable domain in full, completed from reference TRBV7-9 and TRBJ1-1, reads DTGVSQNPRHKITKRGQNVTFRCDPISEHNRLYWYRQTLGQGPEFLTYFQNEAQLEKSRLLSDRFSAERPKGSFSTLEIQRTEQGDSAMYLCASSLGGDRGAFFGQGTRLTVV.

Concerning this clonotype: Being one base from a much bigger clone, this may be a read error. V usage is TRBV20-1 and J usage is TRBJ1-5, with D perhaps TRBD1 (6 bases). Trimming took 6 bases from V and 2 from J, leaving 14 bases between them. The length of the CDR3 is 14 residues. Germline values: CDR1 DFQATT, CDR2 SNEGSKA (reference sequence). The CDR3 region is CSAARGGGNQPQHF. Here the CDR3 DNA reads TGCAGTGCCGCACGGGGGGGCGGCAATCAGCCCCAGCATTTT.

This clonotype was seen repeatedly, ten times or more. This rearrangement joins TRBV6-2 or TRBV6-3 to TRBJ1-4; 7 positions match TRBD1. The CDR3 consists of 12 residues. The V segment lost 6 bases and the J segment 7 bases; nucleotides outside the gene matches: 2. Germline V CDR1 and CDR2: MNHEY, SVGEGT. The CDR3 region has the DNA TGTGCCAGCAGCGACAGGGCTGAAAAACTGTTTTTT. Protein product: CASSDRAEKLFF.

Many counts were recorded for this clonotype. V is TRBV24-1 and J is TRBJ1-5; D is undetermined. Deletions cut 4 bases from V and 4 bases from J, with 4 bases between. The CDR3 totals 12 residues. Germline CDR1 and CDR2: KGHDR and SFDVKD. The CDR3 region is CATSEQNQPQHF. As DNA, the CDR3 is TGTGCCACCAGTGAACAGAATCAGCCCCAGCATTTT.

Many counts were recorded for this clonotype. The chain combines TRBV14 with TRBJ1-2, with D hard to call. There are 17 residues in the CDR3. The ends were cut back, 0 bases at V and 0 bases at J, with 14 bases in the middle. In germline, CDR1 is SGHDN, CDR2 FVKESK. CDR3 in DNA: TGTGCCAGCAGCCAAGAAATCTCCCCTGCTGCTAACTATGGCTACACCTTC. It codes for CASSQEISPAANYGYTF. The complete variable domain, with remaining parts taken from reference TRBV14 and TRBJ1-2, reads EAGVTQFPSHSVIEKGQTVTLRCDPISGHDNLYWYRRVMGKEIKFLLHFVKESKQDESGMPNNRFLAERTGGTYSTLKVQPAELEDSGVYFCASSQEISPAANYGYTFGSGTRLTVV.

V and J are TRBV6-5 and TRBJ1-1, with 11 bases identical to TRBD1. From germline, CDR1 is MNHEY and CDR2 SVGAGI. The J segment lost 7 bases and the V segment lost 4 bases, leaving 5 bases of the junction unmatched. This CDR3 has 14 amino acids. As DNA, the CDR3 is TGTGCCAGCAGTTGGACAGGGGGCAAAATTGAAGCTTTCTTT. This encodes CASSWTGGKIEAFF.

The CDR3 region has the DNA TGTGCCAGCAGTGCCCGGGGCAGGGTCTGGAGGCAGTACTTC. It codes for CASSARGRVWRQYF. This rearrangement joins TRBV6-1 to TRBJ2-7, with D perhaps matching TRBD1 or TRBD2 (5 bases each). CDR3 size: 14 residues. Trimming took 4 bases from V and 9 from J, leaving 19 bases between them. CDR1 and CDR2 (germline): MNHNS, SASEGT.

This clonotype has ten or more counts. The rearrangement joins TRBV19 to TRBJ2-6; the D is unclear. Between the trimmed V and J ends, which lost 6 bases and 0 bases, there was a span of 3 bases. The germline gives CDR1 LNHDA, CDR2 SQIVND (reference sequence). The CDR3 is 13 amino acids. CDR3 amino acids: CASRGSGANVLTF. The CDR3 nucleotides are TGTGCCAGTAGGGGCTCTGGGGCCAACGTCCTGACTTTC.

This clonotype has ten or more counts. The rearrangement joins TRBV7-2 to TRBJ2-7; D is ambiguous. In germline, CDR1 is SGHTA, CDR2 FQGNSA. Trimming took 1 base from V and 4 from J, leaving 8 bases between them. The CDR3 has 13 residues. The CDR3 here is CASSLVKQYEQYF. The CDR3 DNA sequence: TGTGCCAGCAGCTTAGTAAAACAGTACGAGCAGTACTTC.

The table lists this clonotype with many counts. CDR3 DNA: TGCAGTGCTAGAGCGTCTGGGACAGGGCGCGCAACCGAGCAGTACTTC. Its protein is CSARASGTGRATEQYF. The V gene is TRBV20-1, the J gene TRBJ2-7; 9 bases fit TRBD1. After removal of 1 base from V and 6 bases from J, the junction contained 13 bases not matched to a gene. This CDR3 has 16 amino acids. Germline V gene data show CDR1 as DFQATT and CDR2 as SNEGSKA (reference sequence).

This clonotype was observed a few times. The chain combines TRBV27 with TRBJ1-3; D not resolved. Between the trimmed V and J ends, which lost 4 bases and 1 base, there was a span of 5 bases. CDR1 is MNHEY, CDR2 SMNVEV, per germline (reference sequence). CDR3 size: 13 residues. CDR3: CASSSGSGNTIYF. DNA of the CDR3: TGTGCCAGCAGTTCCGGTTCTGGAAACACCATATATTTT.

To note about this clonotype: A read error may explain this, as a much larger clone is one base away. The chain links TRBV20-1 to TRBJ1-5; no clear D. CDR1 is DFQATT, CDR2 SNEGSKA, per germline (reference sequence). Deletions cut 2 bases from V and 5 bases from J, with 10 bases between. This CDR3 has 13 amino acids. CDR3 in DNA: TGCAGTGCTAGATCCGGGCTCCATCAGCCCCAGCATTTT. Protein product: CSARSGLHQPQHF.

This clonotype was counted at least ten times. V is TRBV29-1 and J is TRBJ2-1; 7 nucleotides line up with TRBD2. The CDR3 has 14 residues. The junction had 10 bases not matched to a gene; V was cut back by 3 bases and J by 8 bases. Germline CDR1 is SQVTM and CDR2 is ANQGSEA. CDR3 loop: CSVEGRGRVDEQFF. In nucleotides, the CDR3 is TGCAGCGTTGAGGGGAGGGGTCGCGTGGATGAGCAGTTCTTC.

In regard to this clonotype: A much bigger clone sits one base away, suggesting this may be a read error. The chain is built from TRBV30 and TRBJ1-2; TRBD1 matches at 8 bases. Germline values: CDR1 GTSNPN, CDR2 SVGIG (reference sequence). The V and J ends lost 3 bases and 8 bases, in that order; junction bases with no gene match: 11. The CDR3 has 14 amino acids. CDR3 nucleotide sequence: TGTGCCTGGAGGAACAGGGGGGGTGGTTCGGGCTACACCTTC. It encodes CAWRNRGGGSGYTF.

This clonotype was detected ten times or more. The V and J genes are TRBV12-3 or TRBV12-4 and TRBJ2-5; 11 bases agree with TRBD1. This CDR3 is built from 14 residues. J gave up 5 bases and V 8 bases, and 7 bases lay outside the gene matches. The DNA of the CDR3 is TGTGCCAGCGGTGGGACAGGGGGTAGGGAGACCCAGTACTTC. Amino acid sequence: CASGGTGGRETQYF.

As regards this clonotype: One base away lies a much larger clone, so this may be a sequencing read error. V gene TRBV6-1 combines with J gene TRBJ2-7; the match to TRBD2 covers 7 bases. The CDR3 spans 17 residues. Per germline, CDR1 MNHNS and CDR2 SASEGT. V dropped 4 bases and J dropped 5; count of bases not matched to a gene: 17. CDR3 protein: CASSGWPSWGGSHEQYF. The CDR3, as DNA: TGTGCCAGCAGTGGATGGCCCTCATGGGGGGGGAGCCACGAGCAGTACTTC.

This clonotype was counted ten times or more. This chain joins TRBV30 and TRBJ2-7; a possible D gene is TRBD1 (5 bases). CDR1 is GTSNPN and CDR2 is SVGIG in the germline V gene (reference sequence). This CDR3 comprises 14 residues. The V and J ends lost 2 bases and 4 bases respectively, with 15 bases between them. The CDR3 loop reads CAWSPHLQVYEQYF. The CDR3 DNA reads TGTGCCTGGAGTCCACACCTACAGGTTTACGAGCAGTACTTC.

This clonotype was counted many times. The V call is TRBV29-1, the J call TRBJ2-7, with TRBD2 matching over 7 bases. Germline CDR1 SQVTM, CDR2 ANQGSEA. The CDR3 is 15 amino acids. CDR3 sequence: CSGGEGRFPPYEQYF. In DNA, the CDR3 is TGCAGTGGTGGGGAGGGCCGGTTTCCCCCCTACGAGCAGTACTTC.

This clonotype was detected ten times or more. The CDR3 DNA follows: TGTGCCACCAGTGTTGGGACAGGGGGGGCCTACGAGCAGTACTTC. Its protein product is CATSVGTGGAYEQYF. The gene calls are TRBV24-1 and TRBJ2-7; 11 bases line up with TRBD1. Germline assignment: CDR1 KGHDR and CDR2 SFDVKD. V shed 5 bases and J 2 bases; nucleotides not matched to a gene: 4. The CDR3 extends over 15 amino acids.

This clonotype was seen repeatedly, ten times or more. J is TRBJ1-2 and V is TRBV5-1; no firm D call. The CDR3 runs 12 residues. Trimming shortened V by 5 bases and J by 8 bases, and 13 bases separated the two germline ends. The germline V gene has CDR1 SGHRS and CDR2 YFSETQ. The CDR3 sequence: CASSAGSFGYTF. As DNA, the CDR3 is TGCGCCAGCAGTGCGGGCTCGTTCGGCTACACCTTC.

This clonotype has a count of ten or more. As DNA, the CDR3 is TGTGCCAGCAGTACGGACGGGGGGGCCTACGAGCAGTACTTC. Protein sequence: CASSTDGGAYEQYF. This chain joins TRBV6-4 and TRBJ2-7; 8 nucleotides match TRBD2. Germline CDR1 reads MRHNA; CDR2 reads SNTAGT. Germline trimming cut 5 bases from V and 2 bases from J; bases unmatched to any gene: 5. CDR3 length: 14 amino acids.

This clonotype appeared many times. This chain joins TRBV6-2 or TRBV6-3 and TRBJ2-2, with TRBD2 identical over 8 bases. With V trimmed by 9 bases and J by 4 bases, 10 bases remained unmatched. The germline gives CDR1 MNHEY, CDR2 SVGEGT. The CDR3 covers 15 residues. CDR3 nucleotide sequence: TGTGCCAGTTCCAAGACTAGCGAGACCACCGGGGAGCTGTTTTTT. It translates to CASSKTSETTGELFF.

This clonotype was detected ten times or more. This chain joins TRBV20-1 and TRBJ2-7; 7 bases are a match to TRBD1. Looked up from germline, CDR1 is DFQATT and CDR2 is SNEGSKA (reference sequence). The CDR3 totals 16 residues. The junction had 14 bases not matched to a gene; V was cut back by 0 bases and J by 6 bases. Here the CDR3 DNA reads TGCAGTGCTAGAGAAACGTCCAGGGGGTTCTTTTCCGAGCAGTACTTC. Its translation: CSARETSRGFFSEQYF.

The table lists this clonotype with many counts. The chain combines TRBV5-1 with TRBJ2-3; 8 bases are shared with TRBD1. From germline, CDR1 is SGHRS and CDR2 YFSETQ. V shed 1 base, J shed 5 bases, and the junction held 12 bases outside the gene matches. The CDR3 loop spans 17 amino acids. CDR3 nucleotide sequence: TGCGCCAGCAGCTTGCAATCAAGGCAGGGGGCTGAAGATACGCAGTATTTT. The encoded protein is CASSLQSRQGAEDTQYF.

This clonotype was observed many times. The rearrangement uses TRBV11-2 and TRBJ1-4; D remains unclear. Per germline, CDR1 SGHAT and CDR2 FQNNGV. Trimming took 5 bases from V and 5 from J, leaving 15 bases between them. The CDR3 has 15 residues. This chain's CDR3 is CASSADQVRNEKLFF. In DNA form, the CDR3 reads TGTGCCAGCAGCGCCGACCAGGTGCGAAATGAAAAACTGTTTTTT.

About this clonotype itself: A single base separates this from a much larger clone, so it may be a read error. The conserved closing phenylalanine or tryptophan is absent in this CDR3, likely reflecting a read error. V is TRBV6-1 and J is TRBJ2-3; no clear D gene. The ends were cut back, 7 bases at V and 2 bases at J, with 4 bases in the middle. The germline gives CDR1 MNHNS, CDR2 SASEGT. There are 11 residues in the CDR3. Written as DNA, the CDR3 is TGTGCCAGCACCAACACAGATACGCAGTATCTT. As protein: CASTNTDTQYL.

The chain joins TRBV30 to TRBJ2-1, with D possibly matching TRBD1 (6 bases). In germline, CDR1 is GTSNPN, CDR2 SVGIG (reference sequence). The CDR3 covers 16 residues. Trimming removed 0 bases at V and 1 base at J, with 13 bases between. The CDR3 loop is CAWSVPGRGSYNEQFF. Written as DNA, the CDR3 is TGTGCCTGGAGTGTACCGGGCAGGGGATCCTACAATGAGCAGTTCTTC.